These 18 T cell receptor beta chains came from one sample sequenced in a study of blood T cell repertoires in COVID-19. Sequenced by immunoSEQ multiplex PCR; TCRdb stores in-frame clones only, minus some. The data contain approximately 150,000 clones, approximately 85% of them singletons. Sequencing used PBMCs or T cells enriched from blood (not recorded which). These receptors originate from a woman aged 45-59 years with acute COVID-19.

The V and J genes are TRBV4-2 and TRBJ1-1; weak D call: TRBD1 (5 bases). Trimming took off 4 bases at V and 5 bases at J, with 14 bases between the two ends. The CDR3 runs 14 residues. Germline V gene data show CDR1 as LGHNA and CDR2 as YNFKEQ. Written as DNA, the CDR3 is TGTGCCAGCAGCCGCACAGGCCAAGGAACTGAAGCTTTCTTT. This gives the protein CASSRTGQGTEAFF.

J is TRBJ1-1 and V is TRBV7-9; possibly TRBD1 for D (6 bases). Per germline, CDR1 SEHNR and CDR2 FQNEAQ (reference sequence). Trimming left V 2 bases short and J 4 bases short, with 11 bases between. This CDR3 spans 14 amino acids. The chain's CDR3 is CASSLRGASTEAFF. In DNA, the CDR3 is TGTGCCAGCAGCTTACGGGGGGCGTCCACTGAAGCTTTCTTT.

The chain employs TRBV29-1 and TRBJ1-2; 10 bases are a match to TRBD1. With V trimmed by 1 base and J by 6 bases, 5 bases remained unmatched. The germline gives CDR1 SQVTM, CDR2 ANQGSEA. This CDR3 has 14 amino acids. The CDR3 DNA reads TGCAGCGTTGAAGGCTCCGGGACAGGGGATGGCTACACCTTC. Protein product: CSVEGSGTGDGYTF. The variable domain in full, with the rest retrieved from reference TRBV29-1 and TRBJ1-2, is SAVISQKPSRDICQRGTSLTIQCQVDSQVTMMFWYRQQPGQSLTLIATANQGSEATYESGFVIDKFPISRPNLTFSTLTVSNMSPEDSSIYLCSVEGSGTGDGYTFGSGTRLTVV.

DNA for the CDR3: TGTGCCACCGGGGAGGCAGGGCGTACCGGGGAGCTGTTTTTT. This translates into CATGEAGRTGELFF. The chain has TRBV24-1 and TRBJ2-2; D perhaps matches TRBD2 (6 bases). Trimming removed 9 bases from V and 5 bases from J, with 15 bases in between. This CDR3 is 14 amino acids long. Germline-derived CDR1 and CDR2 are KGHDR and SFDVKD.

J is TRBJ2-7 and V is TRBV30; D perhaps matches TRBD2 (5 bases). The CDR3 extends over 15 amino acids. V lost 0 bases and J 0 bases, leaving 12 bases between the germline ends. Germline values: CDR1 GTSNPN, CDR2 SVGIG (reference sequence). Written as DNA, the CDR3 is TGTGCCTGGAGTGTATATGGCGGGTACTCCTACGAGCAGTACTTC. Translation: CAWSVYGGYSYEQYF.

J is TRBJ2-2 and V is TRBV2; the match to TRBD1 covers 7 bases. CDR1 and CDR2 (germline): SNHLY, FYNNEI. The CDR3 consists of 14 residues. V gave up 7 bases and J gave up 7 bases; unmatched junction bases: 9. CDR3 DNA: TGTGCCAGCATGACAGGGAATCGAGTCGGGGAGCTGTTTTTT. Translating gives CASMTGNRVGELFF.

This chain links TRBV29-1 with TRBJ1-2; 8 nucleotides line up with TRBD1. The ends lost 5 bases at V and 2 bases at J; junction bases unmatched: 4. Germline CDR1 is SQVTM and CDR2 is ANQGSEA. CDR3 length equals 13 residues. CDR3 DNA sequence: TGCAGCGTTTCGGACAGGGCGAACTATGGCTACACCTTC. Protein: CSVSDRANYGYTF.

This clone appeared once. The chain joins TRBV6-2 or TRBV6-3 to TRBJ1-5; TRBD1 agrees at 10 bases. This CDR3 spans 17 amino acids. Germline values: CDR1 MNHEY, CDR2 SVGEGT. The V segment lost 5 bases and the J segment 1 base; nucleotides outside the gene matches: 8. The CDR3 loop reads CASSLRTGGLSNQPQHF. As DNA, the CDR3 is TGTGCCAGCAGTCTCAGGACAGGGGGATTAAGCAATCAGCCCCAGCATTTT.

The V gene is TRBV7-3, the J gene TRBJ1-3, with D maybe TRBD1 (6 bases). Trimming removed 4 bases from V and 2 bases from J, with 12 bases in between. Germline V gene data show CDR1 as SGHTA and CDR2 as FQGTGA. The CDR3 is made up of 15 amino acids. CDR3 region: CASSSQGGAGNTIYF. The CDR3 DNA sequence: TGTGCCAGCAGCTCCCAAGGGGGGGCTGGAAACACCATATATTTT. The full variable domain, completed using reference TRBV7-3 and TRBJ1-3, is GAGVSQTPSNKVTEKGKYVELRCDPISGHTALYWYRQSLGQGPEFLIYFQGTGAADDSGLPNDRFFAVRPEGSVSTLKIQRTERGDSAVYLCASSSQGGAGNTIYFGEGSWLTVV.

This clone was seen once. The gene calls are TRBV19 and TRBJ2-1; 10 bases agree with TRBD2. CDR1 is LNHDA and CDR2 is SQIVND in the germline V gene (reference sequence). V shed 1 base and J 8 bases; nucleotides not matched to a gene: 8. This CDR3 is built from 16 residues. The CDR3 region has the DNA TGTGCCAGTAGTATAGGTTCTAGCGGGAGTACGGATGAGCAGTTCTTC. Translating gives CASSIGSSGSTDEQFF.

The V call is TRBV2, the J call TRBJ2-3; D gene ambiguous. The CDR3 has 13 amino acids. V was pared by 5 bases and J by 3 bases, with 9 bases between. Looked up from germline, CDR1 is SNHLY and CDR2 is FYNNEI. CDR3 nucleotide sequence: TGTGCCAGCAGTCTAACTACGACAGATACGCAGTATTTT. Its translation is CASSLTTTDTQYF.

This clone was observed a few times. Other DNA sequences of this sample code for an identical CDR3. CDR3 region: CSVDTGFTEAFF. The DNA for the CDR3 is TGCAGCGTTGACACAGGGTTCACTGAAGCTTTCTTT. The chain combines TRBV29-1 with TRBJ1-1, with a tentative D call TRBD1 (6 bases). Germline CDR1 and CDR2: SQVTM and ANQGSEA. Trimming left V 3 bases short and J 4 bases short, with 9 bases between. The CDR3 consists of 12 residues. The variable domain in full, completed from reference TRBV29-1 and TRBJ1-1, reads SAVISQKPSRDICQRGTSLTIQCQVDSQVTMMFWYRQQPGQSLTLIATANQGSEATYESGFVIDKFPISRPNLTFSTLTVSNMSPEDSSIYLCSVDTGFTEAFFGQGTRLTVV.

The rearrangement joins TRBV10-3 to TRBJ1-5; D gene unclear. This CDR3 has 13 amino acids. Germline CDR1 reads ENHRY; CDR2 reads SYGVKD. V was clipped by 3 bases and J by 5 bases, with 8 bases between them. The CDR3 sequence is CAISDYADQPQHF. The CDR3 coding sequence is TGTGCCATCAGTGACTATGCGGATCAGCCCCAGCATTTT.

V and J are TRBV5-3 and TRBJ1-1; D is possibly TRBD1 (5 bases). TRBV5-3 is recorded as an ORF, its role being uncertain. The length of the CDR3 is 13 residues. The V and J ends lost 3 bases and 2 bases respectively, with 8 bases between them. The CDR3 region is CARSYRSNTEAFF. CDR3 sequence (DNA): TGTGCCAGAAGCTACAGGAGTAACACTGAAGCTTTCTTT.

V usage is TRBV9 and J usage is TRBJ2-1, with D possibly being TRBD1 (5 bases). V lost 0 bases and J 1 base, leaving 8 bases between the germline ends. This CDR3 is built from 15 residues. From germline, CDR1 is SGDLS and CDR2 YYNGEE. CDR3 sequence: CASSVEAGSYNEQFF. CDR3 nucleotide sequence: TGTGCCAGCAGCGTAGAAGCAGGGTCCTACAATGAGCAGTTCTTC.

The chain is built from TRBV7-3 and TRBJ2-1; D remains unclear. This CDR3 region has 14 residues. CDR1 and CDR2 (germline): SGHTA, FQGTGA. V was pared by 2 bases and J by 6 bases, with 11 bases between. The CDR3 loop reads CASSLFPPSNEQFF. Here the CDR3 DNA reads TGTGCCAGCAGCTTATTCCCGCCCAGCAATGAGCAGTTCTTC.

This CDR3 is CASSQDTQGAMGTGELFF. The CDR3 DNA sequence: TGTGCCAGCAGCCAAGATACCCAGGGGGCTATGGGCACCGGGGAGCTGTTTTTT. This chain connects TRBV4-2 to TRBJ2-2; 8 bases line up with TRBD1. Trimming at V came to 0 bases and at J to 4 bases, leaving 10 bases not matched to a gene. This CDR3 is 18 amino acids long. Looked up from germline, CDR1 is LGHNA and CDR2 is YNFKEQ.

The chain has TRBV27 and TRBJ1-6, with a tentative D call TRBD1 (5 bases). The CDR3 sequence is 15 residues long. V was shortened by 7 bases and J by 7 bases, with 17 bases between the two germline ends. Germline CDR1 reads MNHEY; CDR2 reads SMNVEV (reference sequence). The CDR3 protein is CASTESGFRNSPLHF. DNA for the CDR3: TGTGCCAGCACCGAATCAGGGTTTCGAAATTCACCCCTCCACTTT.